The present entry profiles one T cell receptor beta chain with its context. Its specificity is not known. This sample was included in a study of shared clonotypes between healthy human individuals. Notes on the study in general: Large depth notwithstanding, sorted-subset sequencing proved incomplete by rarefaction. Shared clonotypes across all four donors exceeded non-shared ones in generation probability.

Assay execution took place at the deep level. Clones were sequenced by immunoSEQ multiplex PCR, and TCRdb holds only the in-frame ones, with some missing. The sample includes some 2,500,000 clones, under 95% of them seen just once. The length of the CDR3 is 12 residues. Germline V gives CDR1 MNHNY, CDR2 SVGAGI (reference sequence). Trimming took off 2 bases at V and 13 bases at J, with 14 bases between the two ends. The source of this sequence is a man aged 18 to 29 in good health. Some clones in this sample may be carry-over from other donors' samples. V gene TRBV6-6 combines with J gene TRBJ1-2; no firm D call. Material for sequencing was naive CD4+ T cells from PBMCs. As for subset: CD45RA+ positively selected. CDR3 residues: CASSYGPPGSTF. The CDR3 nucleotides read TGTGCCAGCAGTTACGGGCCTCCGGGGAGCACCTTC.